What follows are 12 T cell receptor beta chains derived from one specimen sequenced in a study of Graves' ophthalmopathy and Graves' hyperthyroidism. RNA transcripts served as template for amplifying TCR beta CDR3 sequences. RT-PCR with HTBI primers came first, then second-round multiplex PCR. Each CDR3 protein gets one entry after TCRdb re-called the multiplex PCR reads with MiXCR. The data contain 650,000 to 900,000 distinct CDR3 sequences, roughly two fifths of them seen just once; the ten biggest clones take up 44%. The sample taken for sequencing was peripheral blood. These receptor sequences come from an adult man with Graves' ophthalmopathy.

This clonotype came up once. The chain uses TRBV4-2 and TRBJ2-2; perhaps TRBD1 as D (5 bases). CDR1 LGHNA and CDR2 YNFKEQ come from the germline V gene. V was trimmed by 3 bases and J by 5 bases, leaving 10 bases between them. This CDR3 contains 14 residues. The chain's CDR3 is CASSQRQPTGELFF. The CDR3 DNA sequence: TGTGCCAGCAGCCAGCGACAGCCTACCGGGGAGCTGTTTTTT.

This clonotype was recorded once. One junction end does not reproduce the germline sequence, and a read error may be involved. This chain links TRBV20-1 with TRBJ2-5, with 15 positions matching TRBD2. The CDR3 loop spans 19 amino acids. CDR1 DFQATT and CDR2 SNEGSKA come from the germline V gene (reference sequence). This CDR3 is CSALVDGLAGGKLQGTQYF. Written as DNA, the CDR3 is TGCAGTGCTCTCGTAGATGGACTAGCGGGGGGGAAACTTCAAGGGACCCAGTACTTC.

The chain uses TRBV25-1 and TRBJ1-4, with D possibly being TRBD1 (6 bases). The CDR3 runs to 15 residues. The ends were cut back, 5 bases at V and 2 bases at J, with 12 bases in the middle. Germline CDR1 and CDR2: MGHDK and SYGVNS. CDR3 in amino acids: CASSLRRGTNEKLFF. The DNA for the CDR3 is TGTGCCAGCAGTTTGAGGAGGGGGACTAATGAAAAACTGTTTTTT.

This chain connects TRBV29-1 to TRBJ1-2; possibly TRBD1 for D (6 bases). V lost 5 bases to trimming and J lost 4 bases, with 17 bases between them. The CDR3 sequence is 14 residues long. Germline CDR1 reads SQVTM; CDR2 reads ANQGSEA. The CDR3 protein is CSVPENTGSYGYTF. In DNA form, the CDR3 reads TGCAGCGTTCCCGAAAATACAGGGAGCTATGGCTACACCTTC. Supplemented by reference TRBV29-1 and TRBJ1-2, the full variable domain reads SAVISQKPSRDICQRGTSLTIQCQVDSQVTMMFWYRQQPGQSLTLIATANQGSEATYESGFVIDKFPISRPNLTFSTLTVSNMSPEDSSIYLCSVPENTGSYGYTFGSGTRLTVV.

This clonotype showed up just a few times. V is TRBV10-2 and J is TRBJ2-2; 7 bases map to TRBD2. V lost 0 bases to trimming and J lost 7 bases; unmatched junction nucleotides: 5. The V gene's germline CDR1 is WSHSY and CDR2 SAAADI. This CDR3 has 15 residues. CDR3 sequence (DNA): TGCGCCAGCAGTGAGTCTCCGGGGGGACTCGGGGAGCTGTTTTTT. This sequence encodes CASSESPGGLGELFF.

This rearrangement joins TRBV7-2 to TRBJ2-5; 8 bases are a match to TRBD2. Trimming at V came to 3 bases and at J to 2 bases, leaving 8 bases not matched to a gene. This CDR3 contains 16 residues. Per the germline V gene, CDR1 is SGHTA and CDR2 is FQGNSA. CDR3 loop: CASSFSSSGIQETQYF. The CDR3 DNA follows: TGTGCCAGCAGCTTCTCGAGTAGCGGGATTCAAGAGACCCAGTACTTC.

This clonotype showed up many times. The chain couples TRBV2 to TRBJ1-2; D not certain. CDR3 length: 14 amino acids. Looked up from germline, CDR1 is SNHLY and CDR2 is FYNNEI. With 7 bases removed from V and 6 bases from J, the gap between germline ends came to 18 bases. The CDR3 reads CASTRDDTFHGYTF. The CDR3 DNA is TGTGCCAGCACCCGAGACGACACCTTCCATGGCTACACCTTC.

This chain connects TRBV5-4 to TRBJ1-3, with 8 nucleotides matching TRBD1. The germline CDR1 and CDR2 sequences are SGHNT and YYREEE (reference sequence). This CDR3 has 16 residues. The junction had 5 bases not matched to a gene; V was cut back by 3 bases and J by 0 bases. The CDR3 spells CASSSGGRSSGNTIYF. As DNA, the CDR3 is TGTGCCAGCAGCTCAGGGGGCCGCAGCTCTGGAAACACCATATATTTT.

This rearrangement joins TRBV7-9 to TRBJ2-2, with D unclear. The V end was cut by 4 bases, the J end by 0 bases, with 12 bases between. Germline CDR1 and CDR2: SEHNR and FQNEAQ (reference sequence). CDR3 length equals 16 residues. The CDR3 DNA sequence: TGTGCCAGCAGCTCTTTGACACACGCGAACACCGGGGAGCTGTTTTTT. Encoded protein: CASSSLTHANTGELFF.

The table lists this clonotype with a few counts. The chain is built from TRBV11-2 and TRBJ2-7; no firm D call. The V gene's germline CDR1 is SGHAT and CDR2 FQNNGV. V lost 1 base, J lost 4 bases, and 17 bases lay in between. The CDR3 contains 16 residues. The DNA of the CDR3 is TGTGCCAGCAGCTTAGTTACGGGCCAGGAGACTTACGAGCAGTACTTC. Its protein is CASSLVTGQETYEQYF.

V is TRBV7-8 and J is TRBJ2-7; 13 bases are a match to TRBD2. The CDR3 sequence is 19 residues long. V dropped 4 bases and J dropped 1; count of bases not matched to a gene: 13. The germline V gene encodes CDR1 SGHVS and CDR2 FQNEAQ. Here the CDR3 DNA reads TGTGCCAGCAGCTCCCGGACTAGCGGGGGTTACCCACCTTCCTACGAGCAGTACTTC. This codes for CASSSRTSGGYPPSYEQYF.

The chain employs TRBV11-1 and TRBJ2-5, with 11 positions matching TRBD1. The DNA matches TRBJ2-1 better at its end, which makes the J call doubtful. CDR3 length: 14 residues. Germline values: CDR1 SGHAT, CDR2 FQDESV (reference sequence). The CDR3 loop reads CASSLAGQGDEQFF. The CDR3 DNA is TGTGCCAGCAGCTTAGCGGGACAGGGGGATGAGCAGTTCTTC.